The T cell receptor beta chain described here comes from a study of response to subunit inactivated influenza vaccine. Study observations and caveats: After each seasonal influenza vaccination, few new T cells are recruited, the authors suggested.

A remark on this clonotype: Its target is unknown.

J was trimmed by 6 bases and V by 6 bases; bases with no gene match: 7. CDR3 length: 14 amino acids. Per germline, CDR1 SNHLY and CDR2 FYNNEI. TCRdb processed the RT-PCR reads anew with MiXCR; each CDR3 protein has one entry. Of fewer than 250,000 distinct CDR3 sequences listed, approximately 15% are singletons. This receptor was identified in a man in his fifties who received an inactivated influenza vaccine. The chain has TRBV2 and TRBJ2-2; TRBD1 matches 7 bases. The specimen comprised CD8+ T cells sorted from PBMCs, sampled 5 days after vaccination. Here the CDR3 reads CASSPNQGAGELFF. The CDR3, as DNA: TGTGCCAGCAGCCCCAACCAGGGGGCCGGGGAGCTGTTTTTT.